These 10 T cell receptor beta chains came from one sample sequenced in a study of blood T cell repertoires in COVID-19. TCRdb's table, derived via immunoSEQ multiplex PCR, lists solely in-frame clones and lacks some. This sample has 250,000 to 350,000 clones; about 88% occur once, and the top ten carry around 11%. The source material was peripheral blood. The origin of the receptors is a woman in her 30s with COVID-19, enrolled during active disease.

This clone was counted once. V is TRBV28 and J is TRBJ1-4; TRBD1 is a possible D gene (5 bases). Germline CDR1 and CDR2: MDHEN and SYDVKM. The V gene lost 11 bases and the J gene lost 1 base, with 14 bases spanning the gap. CDR3 size: 14 residues. The CDR3 coding sequence is TGTGCCTCCTCACGGGGGGTAACTAATGAAAAACTGTTTTTT. Translating it yields CASSRGVTNEKLFF.

The rearrangement links TRBV28 to TRBJ2-3, with 7 bases lining up with TRBD2. The CDR3 covers 16 residues. V shed 4 bases and J 5 bases; nucleotides not matched to a gene: 12. Germline V gene data show CDR1 as MDHEN and CDR2 as SYDVKM. The CDR3 loop reads CASSSSPGRALDTQYF. In DNA form, the CDR3 reads TGTGCCAGCAGTTCTTCCCCGGGGAGGGCCCTAGATACGCAGTATTTT.

The V gene is TRBV7-3, the J gene TRBJ2-2; the match to TRBD2 covers 9 bases. Germline-derived CDR1 and CDR2 are SGHTA and FQGTGA. The CDR3 is made up of 16 amino acids. V lost 4 bases and J lost 5; bases outside the gene matches: 8. CDR3 region: CASSSPSSGSTGELFF. Here the CDR3 DNA reads TGTGCCAGCAGCTCTCCGAGTAGCGGGAGTACCGGGGAGCTGTTTTTT.

The genes are TRBV7-9 and TRBJ1-6; D unclear. Germline lookup yields CDR1 SEHNR and CDR2 FQNEAQ (reference sequence). The CDR3 loop spans 15 amino acids. Trimming took 4 bases from V and 6 from J, leaving 13 bases between them. The CDR3 protein is CASSSSPESNSPLHF. DNA of the CDR3: TGTGCCAGCAGCTCCTCTCCAGAATCTAATTCACCCCTCCACTTT.

The chain joins TRBV3-1 (or the pseudogene TRBV3-2) to TRBJ2-7; tentative D call: TRBD2 (5 bases). Germline V lookup: CDR1 LGHDT, CDR2 YNNKEL (reference sequence). Trimming left V 2 bases short and J 2 bases short, with 10 bases between. The CDR3 is 14 amino acids. This CDR3 reads CASSQLDCTYEQYF. In nucleotides, the CDR3 is TGTGCCAGCAGCCAACTGGACTGTACCTACGAGCAGTACTTC.

The V call is TRBV14, the J call TRBJ1-1; 8 positions agree with TRBD1. The CDR3 consists of 11 residues. The germline CDR1 and CDR2 sequences are SGHDN and FVKESK. V was pared by 6 bases and J by 12 bases, with 6 bases of the junction left unmatched. Here the CDR3 DNA reads TGTGCCAGCAGACGGGACAGGAAGACTTTCTTT. Its translation is CASRRDRKTFF.

The chain combines TRBV6-5 with TRBJ1-1; D unclear. Trimming took 2 bases from V and 0 from J, leaving 10 bases between them. The germline CDR1 and CDR2 sequences are MNHEY and SVGAGI. This CDR3 has 15 amino acids. The CDR3 nucleotides read TGTGCCAGCAGTTACAAAAAGAGGCTGAACACTGAAGCTTTCTTT. Protein sequence: CASSYKKRLNTEAFF.

The V call is TRBV4-1, the J call TRBJ1-1, with D perhaps matching TRBD1 (5 bases). Trimming took off 2 bases at V and 6 bases at J, with 13 bases between the two ends. Germline V gives CDR1 MGHRA, CDR2 YSYEKL. There are 14 residues in the CDR3. For the CDR3, the DNA is TGCGCCAGCAGCCAAATCAGGGATAGAGCTGAAGCTTTCTTT. Protein product: CASSQIRDRAEAFF.

The chain couples TRBV5-1 to TRBJ1-2; 9 bases match TRBD1. This CDR3 has 15 residues. Germline V gives CDR1 SGHRS, CDR2 YFSETQ. Trimming took 0 bases from V and 5 from J; bases not matched to a gene: 5. DNA of the CDR3: TGCGCCAGCAGCTTGGATGGGGGACAGGGATATGGCTACACCTTC. Amino acid sequence: CASSLDGGQGYGYTF.

This clone was picked up one time. V usage is TRBV5-1 and J usage is TRBJ2-1; 8 positions match TRBD2. Germline V CDR1 and CDR2: SGHRS, YFSETQ. The CDR3 runs to 17 residues. With V trimmed by 6 bases and J by 4 bases, 15 bases remained unmatched. This chain's CDR3 is CASKRGTSGSMYNEQFF. The CDR3 DNA follows: TGCGCCAGCAAGAGGGGAACTAGCGGATCGATGTACAATGAGCAGTTCTTC. Using reference TRBV5-1 and TRBJ2-1 for the parts outside the CDR3, the full variable domain is KAGVTQTPRYLIKTRGQQVTLSCSPISGHRSVSWYQQTPGQGLQFLFEYFSETQRNKGNFPGRFSGRQFSNSRSEMNVSTLELGDSALYLCASKRGTSGSMYNEQFFGPGTRLTVL.